What follows is one TCR beta chain and its context. The data originate from a study of blood T cell repertoires in COVID-19. Across the whole study: PBMCs, B-cell-depleted T cells, or T cells provided the cDNA or gDNA that made up the material.

Everyone who took part was roughly 18 to 89 years old, and they came from fewer than 25 US areas. Participants were placed into cohorts based on the clinical history they reported. The recovered donors of Cohort 3 showed two negative PCRs, clearance, or symptom resolution. This CDR3 contains 16 residues. Looked up from germline, CDR1 is SGHRS and CDR2 is YFSETQ. With 4 bases clipped from V and 6 bases from J, the junction kept 12 bases outside the gene matches. Sequencing used immunoSEQ multiplex PCR; TCRdb keeps in-frame clones, though not all of them. The sample comprises approximately 150,000 clones, approximately 82% of which are singletons, and about a sixth rests with the top ten.

What was sequenced was PBMCs or T cells enriched from blood (not recorded which). J is TRBJ2-3 and V is TRBV5-1, with 9 positions matching TRBD2. This TCR was sampled from a man in his sixties who had recovered from COVID-19. CDR3 amino acids: CASSLLAGATKDTQYF. The CDR3 DNA follows: TGCGCCAGCAGCCTCTTAGCGGGGGCTACCAAGGATACGCAGTATTTT.